This record concerns one TCR beta chain sequence. What it binds is not known. This sample was included in a study of PD-1 blockade in classical Hodgkin lymphoma. Background on the study: Nivolumab dosed at 3 mg/kg went to patients intravenously every 2 weeks.

Sequenced by immunoSEQ multiplex PCR; TCRdb stores in-frame clones only, minus some. Among almost 20,000 clones, more than 75% were seen once, and the ten largest hold 40%. Time point given: cycle 4 day 1 (C4D1), after six to seven weeks of nivolumab. Following autologous stem cell transplantation, relapse occurred in every patient, and exposure to brentuximab vedotin varied. Study-wide findings and caveats: Significant TCR diversity gains by C4D1 occurred in CD4+ but not CD8+ cells. Exclusion removed patients who began nivolumab under 1 year after ASCT. The repertoire differences lack a defined cause, possibly disease activity or prior therapy.

J gave up 8 bases and V 1 base, and 10 bases lay outside the gene matches. CDR1 SGDLS and CDR2 YYNGEE come from the germline V gene. The length of the CDR3 is 16 residues. This clonotype was sampled from a human donor with classical Hodgkin lymphoma. The source material was peripheral blood mononuclear cells (PBMCs), sampled before the fourth cycle of nivolumab. V usage is TRBV9 and J usage is TRBJ2-1; 9 bases agree with TRBD2. In DNA form, the CDR3 reads TGTGCCAGCAGCGTAATGGGTCTAGCGGGGCGCGATGAGCAGTTCTTC. Translated, it gives CASSVMGLAGRDEQFF.